Presented here are 29 T cell receptor beta chains from one specimen sequenced in a study of blood T cell repertoires in COVID-19. TCRdb's table, derived via immunoSEQ multiplex PCR, lists solely in-frame clones and lacks some. The data hold a few hundred thousand clones, with around 84% observed a single time. The sample taken for sequencing was PBMCs or T cells enriched from blood (not recorded which). The source of these receptors is a young man who had recovered from COVID-19.

The chain links TRBV5-1 to TRBJ2-5; 8 nucleotides line up with TRBD1. V lost 5 bases, J lost 5 bases, and 8 bases stayed unmatched. The CDR3 contains 14 residues. Looked up from germline, CDR1 is SGHRS and CDR2 is YFSETQ. The CDR3: CASREFTGGETQYF. The DNA of the CDR3 is TGCGCCAGCAGGGAATTCACAGGGGGGGAGACCCAGTACTTC.

The rearrangement uses TRBV6-6 and TRBJ1-6; the match to TRBD1 covers 9 bases. J gave up 0 bases and V 5 bases, and 14 bases lay outside the gene matches. The CDR3 runs 20 residues. Germline CDR1 and CDR2: MNHNY and SVGAGI (reference sequence). The DNA for the CDR3 is TGTGCCAGCAGTCCTCACCCCCTAGGGACAGGGAGCTCCTATAATTCACCCCTCCACTTT. This codes for CASSPHPLGTGSSYNSPLHF.

The V call is TRBV21-1, the J call TRBJ1-3. TRBV21-1 is a pseudogene. This CDR3 spans 14 amino acids. CDR3 bases: TGTGCCAGCAAGGGACTGCAAAATGGAAACACCATATATTTT. It specifies CASKGLQNGNTIYF.

The chain uses TRBV6-4 and TRBJ1-5, with 7 bases aligning to TRBD1. Germline CDR1 and CDR2: MRHNA and SNTAGT. The CDR3 runs 14 residues. Germline trimming cut 3 bases from V and 6 bases from J; bases unmatched to any gene: 5. Here the CDR3 DNA reads TGTGCCAGCAGTGAACAGGGGTCCACTCAGCCCCAGCATTTT. It yields the protein CASSEQGSTQPQHF.

This chain joins TRBV25-1 and TRBJ1-3, with D unresolved. Germline V gene data show CDR1 as MGHDK and CDR2 as SYGVNS. The CDR3 extends over 13 amino acids. V was shortened by 7 bases and J by 0 bases, with 7 bases between the two germline ends. The DNA of the CDR3 is TGTGCCAGCACCCGGTTCTCTGGAAACACCATATATTTT. It is translated as CASTRFSGNTIYF.

This chain uses TRBV12-3 or TRBV12-4 with TRBJ2-1; TRBD1 matches at 8 bases. The CDR3 is 13 residues long. With 5 bases clipped from V and 9 bases from J, the junction kept 6 bases outside the gene matches. Written as DNA, the CDR3 is TGTGCCAGCAGTCCGACAGGGGAGGCTGAGCAGTTCTTC. Residues: CASSPTGEAEQFF.

This clone has more than one count but fewer than ten. The chain links TRBV5-1 to TRBJ1-2, with D possibly matching TRBD1 (6 bases). The V gene's germline CDR1 is SGHRS and CDR2 YFSETQ. Trimming left V 4 bases short and J 1 base short, with 23 bases between. There are 18 residues in the CDR3. CDR3 sequence (DNA): TGCGCCAGCAGCCCTGTGGGGGCAGGGCCCGGCATTAACTATGGCTACACCTTC. Protein product: CASSPVGAGPGINYGYTF.

Only a few counts were recorded for this clone. The V call is TRBV10-2, the J call TRBJ2-1; 9 bases match TRBD2. Germline V lookup: CDR1 WSHSY, CDR2 SAAADI. The CDR3 runs 14 residues. J lost 7 bases, V lost 3 bases, and 4 bases had no gene match. The CDR3 here is CASSDESGRNEQFF. The CDR3 DNA reads as TGCGCCAGCAGTGATGAGAGCGGGAGGAATGAGCAGTTCTTC.

The chain combines TRBV29-1 with TRBJ2-1; 9 nucleotides line up with TRBD1. Germline CDR1 SQVTM, CDR2 ANQGSEA. The CDR3 contains 13 residues. V lost 7 bases, J lost 8 bases, and 9 bases stayed unmatched. Here the CDR3 DNA reads TGCAGCGCCTCCGGGACAGGGACAGATGAGCAGTTCTTC. The encoded protein is CSASGTGTDEQFF.

The chain is built from TRBV24-1 and TRBJ2-2; TRBD1 matches at 7 bases. This CDR3 has 13 amino acids. Per germline, CDR1 KGHDR and CDR2 SFDVKD. Trimming took 9 bases from V and 2 from J; bases not matched to a gene: 2. CDR3 DNA: TGTGCCACCGGGACAGCTAACACCGGGGAGCTGTTTTTT. This encodes CATGTANTGELFF.

This clone was detected a few times. The V and J genes are TRBV5-8 and TRBJ2-1; 11 nucleotides align to TRBD2. The CDR3 has 15 amino acids. After removal of 4 bases from V and 8 bases from J, the junction contained 8 bases not matched to a gene. Germline lookup yields CDR1 SGHTS and CDR2 YDEGEE. The CDR3 loop reads CASSAGTSGLDEQFF. The CDR3 DNA follows: TGTGCCAGCAGCGCCGGGACTAGCGGCTTGGATGAGCAGTTCTTC.

The rearrangement joins TRBV29-1 to TRBJ2-5, with D possibly being TRBD1 (5 bases). Per the germline V gene, CDR1 is SQVTM and CDR2 is ANQGSEA. This CDR3 region has 12 residues. Trimming shortened V by 4 bases and J by 1 base, and 7 bases separated the two germline ends. CDR3 sequence reads: CSVGQTQETQYF. CDR3 DNA sequence: TGCAGCGTTGGACAGACCCAAGAGACCCAGTACTTC.

The rearrangement links TRBV11-3 to TRBJ2-3; no reliable D call. Trimming took 5 bases from V and 5 from J, leaving 8 bases between them. The CDR3 totals 12 residues. Germline V lookup: CDR1 SGHNT, CDR2 YENEEA. In nucleotides, the CDR3 is TGTGCCAGCAGCCCTAGTGAAGATACGCAGTATTTT. Its protein product is CASSPSEDTQYF.

J is TRBJ2-3 and V is TRBV4-1; tentatively, D is TRBD1 (5 bases). Germline V gene data show CDR1 as MGHRA and CDR2 as YSYEKL. The CDR3 has 13 residues. Trimming removed 6 bases at V and 5 bases at J, with 12 bases between. This CDR3 reads CASSHPREDTQYF. The CDR3 DNA is TGCGCCAGCAGTCACCCCAGGGAAGATACGCAGTATTTT.

The chain has TRBV6-1 and TRBJ1-1; D ambiguous. Germline CDR1 is MNHNS and CDR2 is SASEGT. Between the trimmed V and J ends, which lost 2 bases and 1 base, there was a span of 8 bases. The CDR3 has 14 residues. CDR3 sequence (DNA): TGTGCCAGCAGTGAATATTCCCCGAACACTGAAGCTTTCTTT. Protein product: CASSEYSPNTEAFF.

The CDR3 sequence is CASSRGIQNTEAFF. CDR3 in DNA: TGTGCCAGCAGCCGCGGGATTCAGAACACTGAAGCTTTCTTT. The V and J genes are TRBV3-1 (or the pseudogene TRBV3-2) and TRBJ1-1; D uncertain. V gave up 4 bases and J gave up 1 base, with 10 bases separating them. This CDR3 has 14 residues. Germline lookup yields CDR1 LGHDT and CDR2 YNNKEL (reference sequence).

This rearrangement joins TRBV5-1 to TRBJ2-2; 7 nucleotides align to TRBD1. The ends lost 7 bases at V and 1 base at J; junction bases unmatched: 10. CDR3 length: 16 residues. Germline V lookup: CDR1 SGHRS, CDR2 YFSETQ. The CDR3 region has the DNA TGCGCCAGCCAGATACAGGGGTCGGGGAACACCGGGGAGCTGTTTTTT. This encodes CASQIQGSGNTGELFF.

V usage is TRBV15 and J usage is TRBJ1-5, with 10 bases aligning to TRBD1. J gave up 7 bases and V 0 bases, and 3 bases lay outside the gene matches. CDR1 and CDR2 from the germline V gene are LNHNV and YYDKDF (reference sequence). There are 15 residues in the CDR3. CDR3 protein: CATSREGQGGQPQHF. In nucleotides, the CDR3 is TGTGCCACCAGCAGAGAAGGACAGGGGGGCCAGCCCCAGCATTTT.

This clone came up once. A much larger clone differs from this one at a single base, so this may be a read error. The V and J genes are TRBV7-2 and TRBJ2-3; D is ambiguous. The CDR3 loop spans 13 amino acids. The germline V gene has CDR1 SGHTA and CDR2 FQGNSA. The V end was cut by 0 bases, the J end by 2 bases, with 3 bases between. The CDR3 nucleotides read TGTGCCAGCAGCTTAGCCAACACAGATACGCAGTATTTT. Translating gives CASSLANTDTQYF.

J is TRBJ2-7 and V is TRBV7-4; the D gene is possibly TRBD2 (6 bases). Germline loops: CDR1 SGHVT, CDR2 SQSDAQ. The CDR3 consists of 13 residues. Trimming shortened V by 5 bases and J by 5 bases, and 13 bases separated the two germline ends. The CDR3 DNA is TGTGCCAGCAGCGTGACTAGTTTCCACGAGCAGTACTTC. Amino acid sequence: CASSVTSFHEQYF.

The V gene is TRBV25-1, the J gene TRBJ2-1; 9 bases agree with TRBD1. Germline lookup yields CDR1 MGHDK and CDR2 SYGVNS. This CDR3 contains 16 residues. Trimming took 5 bases from V and 9 from J; bases not matched to a gene: 14. For the CDR3, the DNA is TGTGCCAGCAGTCATTCGGGACAGGGACGTTGGATTGAGCAGTTCTTC. Translated, it gives CASSHSGQGRWIEQFF.

The chain joins TRBV12-5 to TRBJ2-1; 11 nucleotides align to TRBD2. The CDR3 covers 16 residues. Germline V gene data show CDR1 as LGHNT and CDR2 as FRNRAP. V lost 5 bases to trimming and J lost 9 bases; unmatched junction nucleotides: 12. CDR3 loop: CASGPGLAALQSEQFF. The CDR3 DNA follows: TGTGCTAGTGGTCCGGGACTAGCGGCTCTCCAGTCTGAGCAGTTCTTC.

The chain has TRBV15 and TRBJ2-1, with D possibly being TRBD2 (6 bases). Germline loops: CDR1 LNHNV, CDR2 YYDKDF (reference sequence). V lost 3 bases and J 7 bases, leaving 10 bases between the germline ends. The CDR3 is 13 amino acids. For the CDR3, the DNA is TGTGCCACCAGCAGTATTAGCGGAAATGAGCAGTTCTTC. The encoded protein is CATSSISGNEQFF.

V is TRBV7-9 and J is TRBJ1-4; maybe TRBD1 (5 bases). In germline, CDR1 is SEHNR, CDR2 FQNEAQ (reference sequence). V lost 0 bases and J lost 0, with 5 bases in between. There are 15 residues in the CDR3. CDR3 region: CASSLAGATNEKLFF. The CDR3 DNA reads as TGTGCCAGCAGCTTAGCAGGGGCAACTAATGAAAAACTGTTTTTT. Looking up the rest from reference TRBV7-9 and TRBJ1-4 gives the full variable domain: DTGVSQNPRHKITKRGQNVTFRCDPISEHNRLYWYRQTLGQGPEFLTYFQNEAQLEKSRLLSDRFSAERPKGSFSTLEIQRTEQGDSAMYLCASSLAGATNEKLFFGSGTQLSVL.

The V and J genes are TRBV24-1 and TRBJ1-2; D not resolved. Between the trimmed V and J ends, which lost 7 bases and 4 bases, there was a span of 6 bases. The V gene's germline CDR1 is KGHDR and CDR2 SFDVKD. The CDR3 loop spans 11 amino acids. CDR3 coding DNA: TGTGCCACCAGATCGGTCTATGGCTACACCTTC. Translation gives CATRSVYGYTF.

The chain combines TRBV4-1 with TRBJ1-5; D possibly corresponds to TRBD1 (5 bases). This CDR3 has 14 amino acids. CDR1 MGHRA and CDR2 YSYEKL come from the germline V gene. Trimming took 4 bases from V and 7 from J, leaving 14 bases between them. CDR3: CASSPGGWEQPQHF. The CDR3 nucleotides read TGCGCCAGCAGCCCCGGGGGGTGGGAACAGCCCCAGCATTTT.

This clone was seen just once. The V call is TRBV27, the J call TRBJ1-4; 8 nucleotides match TRBD1. V dropped 1 base and J dropped 7; count of bases not matched to a gene: 5. This CDR3 contains 15 residues. Germline lookup yields CDR1 MNHEY and CDR2 SMNVEV (reference sequence). CDR3 protein: CASSLWQGASEKLFF. The CDR3 DNA follows: TGTGCCAGCAGTTTATGGCAGGGGGCAAGTGAAAAACTGTTTTTT.

Concerning this clone: Within the sample, other DNA sequences also encode this same CDR3. This CDR3 is CASSLSTGNEQYF. Written as DNA, the CDR3 is TGTGCCAGCAGTTTATCGACAGGGAACGAGCAGTACTTC. V gene TRBV27 combines with J gene TRBJ2-7; 7 nucleotides agree with TRBD1. CDR3 length: 13 residues. Germline V CDR1 and CDR2: MNHEY, SMNVEV (reference sequence). V was pared by 0 bases and J by 5 bases, with 1 base of the junction left unmatched.

The J gene is TRBJ2-7, the V gene TRBV18, with TRBD2 matching 9 bases. CDR3 length: 15 residues. Looked up from germline, CDR1 is KGHSH and CDR2 is LQKENI. Trimming at V came to 6 bases and at J to 3 bases, leaving 9 bases not matched to a gene. In DNA, the CDR3 is TGTGCCAGCTCGCAGCGGGTAGCGGGAGTCTACGAGCAGTACTTC. Translating it yields CASSQRVAGVYEQYF.